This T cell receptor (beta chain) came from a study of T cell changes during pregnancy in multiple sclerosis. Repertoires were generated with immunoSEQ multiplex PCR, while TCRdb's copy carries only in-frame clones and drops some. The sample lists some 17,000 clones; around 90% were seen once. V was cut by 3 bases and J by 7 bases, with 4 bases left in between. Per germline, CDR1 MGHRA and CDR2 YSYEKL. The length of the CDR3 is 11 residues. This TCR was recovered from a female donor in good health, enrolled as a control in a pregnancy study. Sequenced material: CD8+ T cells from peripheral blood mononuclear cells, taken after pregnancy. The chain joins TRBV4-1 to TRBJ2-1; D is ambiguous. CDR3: CASSHGNEQFF. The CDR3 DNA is TGCGCCAGCAGCCACGGGAATGAGCAGTTCTTC.